The 7 T cell receptor beta chains in this list originate from one sample, sequenced in a study of blood T cell repertoires in COVID-19. The assay was immunoSEQ multiplex PCR, and TCRdb's table has in-frame clones only and misses some. The table includes about 270,000 clones, about nine tenths detected once. Sequencing was carried out using peripheral blood. These receptors came from a middle-aged man with acute or convalescent COVID-19.

The chain uses TRBV5-1 and TRBJ1-1; D not resolved. Germline V gene lookup returns CDR1 SGHRS and CDR2 YFSETQ. The ends were cut back, 0 bases at V and 5 bases at J, with 8 bases in the middle. The CDR3 consists of 13 residues. DNA for the CDR3: TGCGCCAGCAGCTTGGTGGCGGATACTGAAGCTTTCTTT. Translating it yields CASSLVADTEAFF. The full variable domain, completed using reference TRBV5-1 and TRBJ1-1, is KAGVTQTPRYLIKTRGQQVTLSCSPISGHRSVSWYQQTPGQGLQFLFEYFSETQRNKGNFPGRFSGRQFSNSRSEMNVSTLELGDSALYLCASSLVADTEAFFGQGTRLTVV.

The chain links TRBV15 to TRBJ1-1; possible D gene TRBD1, 6 bases. The CDR3 covers 16 residues. Trimming removed 4 bases at V and 0 bases at J, with 15 bases between. Germline lookup yields CDR1 LNHNV and CDR2 YYDKDF (reference sequence). The CDR3 DNA sequence: TGTGCCACCAGCACCGGACAGCGAACCCTGAACACTGAAGCTTTCTTT. This translates into CATSTGQRTLNTEAFF.

The CDR3 DNA follows: TGTGCCAGTTGCCCGGGGGGTAATTCACCCCTCCACTTT. Translation: CASCPGGNSPLHF. The chain employs TRBV19 and TRBJ1-6; weak D call: TRBD1 (5 bases). Germline-derived CDR1 and CDR2 are LNHDA and SQIVND (reference sequence). V dropped 8 bases and J dropped 6 bases, with 11 bases sitting between them. CDR3 size: 13 residues.

The V and J genes are TRBV5-1 and TRBJ1-1, with D perhaps matching TRBD1 (5 bases). This CDR3 spans 15 amino acids. Germline V gene sequence: CDR1 SGHRS, CDR2 YFSETQ. V lost 7 bases, J lost 3 bases, and 19 bases lay in between. The CDR3 bases are TGCGCCAGCTCGTCTATCGAGGGAGGGGACACTGAAGCTTTCTTT. Residues: CASSSIEGGDTEAFF.

J is TRBJ2-7 and V is TRBV2; D possibly corresponds to TRBD2 (6 bases). The CDR3 covers 14 residues. Trimming removed 10 bases from V and 1 base from J, with 17 bases in between. Germline lookup yields CDR1 SNHLY and CDR2 FYNNEI. The CDR3 sequence is CATGEHGDSYEQYF. The DNA for the CDR3 is TGTGCCACGGGGGAACACGGGGATTCCTACGAGCAGTACTTC.

In regard to this clone: The same CDR3 is also encoded by other DNA sequences in this sample. V usage is TRBV19 and J usage is TRBJ2-6, with D perhaps matching TRBD2 (6 bases). V gave up 3 bases and J gave up 4 bases, with 10 bases separating them. Germline V CDR1 and CDR2: LNHDA, SQIVND (reference sequence). The length of the CDR3 is 15 residues. The CDR3 DNA reads as TGTGCCAGTAGTATCGGAGGGTCCGGGGCCAACGTCCTGACTTTC. Protein product: CASSIGGSGANVLTF.

This chain uses TRBV19 with TRBJ1-4; no clear D. Germline-derived CDR1 and CDR2 are LNHDA and SQIVND (reference sequence). Deletions cut 5 bases from V and 0 bases from J, with 13 bases between. This CDR3 comprises 16 residues. The CDR3 region has the DNA TGTGCCAGTAGTCCTCAGTCCTTTGCAACTAATGAAAAACTGTTTTTT. Translated: CASSPQSFATNEKLFF.